Sequencing of this T cell receptor (beta chain) was carried out in a study of identical twins. Study-level results: Cord blood's abundant beta clonotypes had fewer insertions, unlike memory repertoires.

The CDR3 loop spans 15 amino acids. Germline loops: CDR1 ENHRY, CDR2 SYGVKD. V was shortened by 3 bases and J by 3 bases, with 12 bases between the two germline ends. TCRdb called the 5' RACE reads again in MiXCR, with one record for every CDR3 protein. The table lists approximately 1.8 million distinct CDR3 sequences, more than 30% of them singletons. Details on this clonotype: Antigen specificity is unknown.

The chain has TRBV10-3 and TRBJ2-1, with D possibly matching TRBD1 (6 bases). This TCR was recovered from a newborn girl in good health. Sequenced material: cord blood. The CDR3 is CAISERAGDYNEQFF. CDR3 nucleotide sequence: TGTGCCATCAGTGAAAGGGCAGGGGACTACAATGAGCAGTTCTTC.